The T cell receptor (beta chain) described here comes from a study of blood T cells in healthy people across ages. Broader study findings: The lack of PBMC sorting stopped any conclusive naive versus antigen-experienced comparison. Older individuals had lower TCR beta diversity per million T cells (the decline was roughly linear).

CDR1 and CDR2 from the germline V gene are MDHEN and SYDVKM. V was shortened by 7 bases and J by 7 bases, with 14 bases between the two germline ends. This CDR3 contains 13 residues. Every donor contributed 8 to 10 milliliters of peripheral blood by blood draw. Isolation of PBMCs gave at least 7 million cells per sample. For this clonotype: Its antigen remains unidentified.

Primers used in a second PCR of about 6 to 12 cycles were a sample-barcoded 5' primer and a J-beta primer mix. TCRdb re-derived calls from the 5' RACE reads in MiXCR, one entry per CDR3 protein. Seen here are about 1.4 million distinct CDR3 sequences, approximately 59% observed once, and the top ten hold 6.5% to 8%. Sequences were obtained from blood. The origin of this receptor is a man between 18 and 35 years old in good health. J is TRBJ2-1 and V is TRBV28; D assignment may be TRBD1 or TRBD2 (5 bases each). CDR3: CASTPRGENEQFF. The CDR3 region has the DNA TGTGCCAGCACCCCGAGGGGCGAAAATGAGCAGTTCTTC.